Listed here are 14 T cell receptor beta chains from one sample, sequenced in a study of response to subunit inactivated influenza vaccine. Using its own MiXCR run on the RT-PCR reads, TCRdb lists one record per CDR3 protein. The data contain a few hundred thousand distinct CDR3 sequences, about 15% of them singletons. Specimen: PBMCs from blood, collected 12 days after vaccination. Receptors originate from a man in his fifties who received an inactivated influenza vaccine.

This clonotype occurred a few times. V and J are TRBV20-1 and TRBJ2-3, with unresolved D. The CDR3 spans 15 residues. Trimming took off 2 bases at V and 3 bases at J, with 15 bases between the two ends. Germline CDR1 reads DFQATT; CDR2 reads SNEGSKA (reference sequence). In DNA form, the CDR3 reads TGCAGTGCTAGACGGCCCGGGTTCGGAACAGATACGCAGTATTTT. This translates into CSARRPGFGTDTQYF.

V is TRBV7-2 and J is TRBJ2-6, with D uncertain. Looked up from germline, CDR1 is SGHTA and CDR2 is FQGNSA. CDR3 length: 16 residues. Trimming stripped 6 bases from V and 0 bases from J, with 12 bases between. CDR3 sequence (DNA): TGTGCCAGCAGGTCCCAACGGCTCTCTGGGGCCAACGTCCTGACTTTC. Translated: CASRSQRLSGANVLTF.

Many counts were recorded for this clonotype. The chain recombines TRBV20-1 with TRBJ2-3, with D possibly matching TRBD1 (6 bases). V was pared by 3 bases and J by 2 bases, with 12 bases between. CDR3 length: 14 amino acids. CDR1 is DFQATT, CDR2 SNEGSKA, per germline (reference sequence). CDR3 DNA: TGCAGTGCTAGTGCAGGGGATTACACAGATACGCAGTATTTT. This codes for CSASAGDYTDTQYF.

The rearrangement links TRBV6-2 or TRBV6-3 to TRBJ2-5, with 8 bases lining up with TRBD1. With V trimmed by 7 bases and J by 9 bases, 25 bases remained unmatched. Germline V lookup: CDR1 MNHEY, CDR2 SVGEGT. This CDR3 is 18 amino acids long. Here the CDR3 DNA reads TGTGCCAGCAACCCTATTATATCGGACAGGGAGGACATTGCGGCCCAGTACTTC. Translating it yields CASNPIISDREDIAAQYF.

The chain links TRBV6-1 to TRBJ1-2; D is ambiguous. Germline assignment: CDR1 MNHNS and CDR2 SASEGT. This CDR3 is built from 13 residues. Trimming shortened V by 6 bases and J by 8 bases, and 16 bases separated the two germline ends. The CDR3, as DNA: TGTGCCAGCAGCACCGGGAATCCCGGAGGCTACACCTTC. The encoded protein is CASSTGNPGGYTF.

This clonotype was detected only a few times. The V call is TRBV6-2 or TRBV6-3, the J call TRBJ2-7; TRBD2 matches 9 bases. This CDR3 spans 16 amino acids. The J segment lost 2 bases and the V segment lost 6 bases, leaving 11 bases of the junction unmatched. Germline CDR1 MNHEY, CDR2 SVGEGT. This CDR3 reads CASSKTGTSSPYEQYF. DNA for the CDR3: TGTGCCAGCAGCAAAACCGGGACTAGCTCACCCTACGAGCAGTACTTC.

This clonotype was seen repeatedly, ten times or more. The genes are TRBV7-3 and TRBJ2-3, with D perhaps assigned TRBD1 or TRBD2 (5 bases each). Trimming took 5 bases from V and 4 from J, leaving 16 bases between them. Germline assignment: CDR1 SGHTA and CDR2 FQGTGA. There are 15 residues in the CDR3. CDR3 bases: TGTGCCAGCAGCACCAGGGAGTTGGGCCCAGATACGCAGTATTTT. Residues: CASSTRELGPDTQYF.

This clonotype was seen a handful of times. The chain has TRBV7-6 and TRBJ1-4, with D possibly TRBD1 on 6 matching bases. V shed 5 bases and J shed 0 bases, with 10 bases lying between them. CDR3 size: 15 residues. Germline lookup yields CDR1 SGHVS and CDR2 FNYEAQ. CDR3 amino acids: CASSKGQTTNEKLFF. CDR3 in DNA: TGTGCCAGCAGCAAAGGACAGACAACTAATGAAAAACTGTTTTTT.

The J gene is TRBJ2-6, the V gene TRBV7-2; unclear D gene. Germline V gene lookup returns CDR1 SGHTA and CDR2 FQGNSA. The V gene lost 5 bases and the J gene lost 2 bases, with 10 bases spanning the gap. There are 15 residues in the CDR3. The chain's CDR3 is CASSPPIAGANVLTF. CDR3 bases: TGTGCCAGCAGCCCCCCAATTGCTGGGGCCAACGTCCTGACTTTC.

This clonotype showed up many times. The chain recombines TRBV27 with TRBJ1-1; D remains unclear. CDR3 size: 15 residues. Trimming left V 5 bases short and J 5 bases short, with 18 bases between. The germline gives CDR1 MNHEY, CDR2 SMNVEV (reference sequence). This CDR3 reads CASSPRTSRGTEAFF. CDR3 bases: TGTGCCAGCAGTCCCCGGACGTCTCGAGGGACTGAAGCTTTCTTT.

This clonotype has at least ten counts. CDR3 residues: CATGGTSGSTGELFF. The CDR3 region has the DNA TGTGCCACCGGGGGGACTAGCGGTTCCACCGGGGAGCTGTTTTTT. The chain combines TRBV12-3 or TRBV12-4 with TRBJ2-2, with TRBD2 matching over 11 bases. The CDR3 covers 15 residues. V gave up 10 bases and J gave up 4 bases; unmatched junction bases: 8.

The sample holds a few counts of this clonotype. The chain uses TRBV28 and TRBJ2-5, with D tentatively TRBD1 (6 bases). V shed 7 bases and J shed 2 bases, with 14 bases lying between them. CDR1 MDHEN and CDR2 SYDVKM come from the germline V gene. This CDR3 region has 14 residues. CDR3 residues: CASNIDRTQETQYF. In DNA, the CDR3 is TGTGCCAGCAATATAGACAGGACTCAAGAGACCCAGTACTTC.

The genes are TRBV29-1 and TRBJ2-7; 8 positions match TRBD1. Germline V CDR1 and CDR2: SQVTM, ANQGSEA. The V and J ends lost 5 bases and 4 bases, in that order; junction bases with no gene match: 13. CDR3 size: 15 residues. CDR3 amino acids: CSVRPGTTGAYEQYF. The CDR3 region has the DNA TGCAGCGTTCGGCCTGGGACGACAGGGGCGTACGAGCAGTACTTC.

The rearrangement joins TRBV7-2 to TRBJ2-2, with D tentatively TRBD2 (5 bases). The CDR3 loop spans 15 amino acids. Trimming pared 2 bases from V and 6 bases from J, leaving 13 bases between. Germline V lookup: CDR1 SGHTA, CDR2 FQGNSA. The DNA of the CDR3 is TGTGCCAGCAGCTTAATGCTAGCTCGGGCCGGGGAGCTGTTTTTT. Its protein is CASSLMLARAGELFF.